The sequence of this TCR beta chain was determined in a study of cytomegalovirus exposure and HLA in healthy donors. Study findings and constraints: Sequencing depth across donors, presence/absence analyses assumed, was roughly uniform. Other equally common chains were less clonally expanded than HLA-associated TCR beta chains, a later analysis showed. Later work found that TCR association rates differed between HLA loci; DRB1 had the most and HLA-C the fewest. Researchers counted roughly 150 TCR beta chains as cytomegalovirus-associated.

Comment on this clone: Its matching antigen is unknown.

The CDR3 is 15 amino acids. The germline gives CDR1 LNHNV, CDR2 YYDKDF (reference sequence). Trimming removed 0 bases at V and 2 bases at J, with 11 bases between. A multiplex PCR was run with 60 Vbeta primers and 13 Jbeta primers. Profiling relied on immunoSEQ multiplex PCR, and the TCRdb table lists in-frame clones only, not all of them. The sample lists about 100,000 clones, about 77% occurring once. This clonotype was sampled from a woman aged 18-35 years in good health and CMV-seropositive. Sequencing used PBMCs. The gene calls are TRBV15 and TRBJ2-7; the D is unclear. CDR3 nucleotides: TGTGCCACCAGCAGAGATGTGCAGGCGCCCTACGAGCAGTACTTC. Amino acids: CATSRDVQAPYEQYF.